Listed below are T cell receptor beta chains from one sample, sequenced in a study of blood T cell repertoires in COVID-19. Clones were read by immunoSEQ multiplex PCR, and TCRdb kept only the in-frame ones, dropping some. This table has 250,000 to 400,000 clones, almost 90% appearing once. Sequenced sample: peripheral blood. Receptors were obtained from a woman in her twenties or thirties with COVID-19, enrolled during active disease. Each CDR3 is given with its conserved first and last residue. Fields, in order: V gene, D gene, J gene, clone size, CDR3 protein, CDR3 DNA. D genes are given only for firm matches. Size tells how often a clone was seen (once, few, many) or the class of an expanded clone, and some rows leave it out.

TRBV24-1,TRBD1,TRBJ2-1,.,CATSRTGGNEQFF,TGTGCCACCAGTAGGACAGGGGGCAATGAGCAGTTCTTC
TRBV28,TRBD2,TRBJ2-3,.,CAPGQLAGGPPDTQYF,TGTGCCCCCGGCCAGTTAGCGGGAGGGCCCCCAGATACGCAGTATTTT
TRBV28,TRBD1,TRBJ1-5,.,CASSPPTGGLQPQHF,TGTGCCAGCAGTCCCCCGACAGGGGGCCTCCAGCCCCAGCATTTT
TRBV6-5,TRBD1,TRBJ2-4,.,CASSPGTGTIQYF,TGTGCCAGCAGCCCCGGGACAGGGACCATTCAGTACTTC
TRBV19,TRBD1,TRBJ1-2,.,CASSPGQGDYGYTF,TGTGCCAGTAGTCCGGGACAGGGAGACTATGGCTACACCTTC
TRBV11-2,.,TRBJ1-6,.,CASSLTRQALEQNSPLHF,TGTGCCAGCAGCTTAACTCGTCAGGCCCTTGAACAAAATTCACCCCTCCACTTT
TRBV7-2,TRBD2,TRBJ2-7,.,CASSLRLAGLTYEQYF,TGTGCCAGCAGCCTCCGACTAGCGGGGCTAACCTACGAGCAGTACTTC
TRBV2,TRBD1,TRBJ1-5,.,CASKIQGAGNQPQHF,TGTGCCAGCAAGATACAGGGGGCAGGCAATCAGCCCCAGCATTTT
TRBV20-1,.,TRBJ2-7,.,CSASTTLAPQDEQYF,TGCAGTGCTAGTACGACCCTCGCCCCCCAGGACGAGCAGTACTTC
TRBV29-1,.,TRBJ1-4,.,CSGTVGDEKLFF,TGCAGCGGGACGGTCGGGGATGAAAAACTGTTTTTT
TRBV14,.,TRBJ2-5,.,CASSPWRDQETQYF,TGTGCCAGCAGCCCTTGGAGGGACCAAGAGACCCAGTACTTC
TRBV13,.,TRBJ1-3,.,CASSPTASSGNTIYF,TGTGCCAGCAGTCCGACAGCGAGCTCTGGAAACACCATATATTTT
TRBV27,TRBD2,TRBJ2-2,.,CASSRAPLAGATGELFF,TGTGCCAGCAGCCGTGCCCCTCTAGCGGGAGCCACCGGGGAGCTGTTTTTT
TRBV2,TRBD1,TRBJ1-6,few,CASSEGRGSSYNSPLHF,TGTGCCAGCAGTGAGGGCAGGGGGAGCTCCTATAATTCACCCCTCCACTTT
TRBV27,.,TRBJ1-5,once,CASRGLDRHSNQPQHF,TGTGCCAGCAGGGGATTAGACAGACATAGCAATCAGCCCCAGCATTTT
TRBV25-1,TRBD1,TRBJ1-1,.,CASREGQGNTEAFF,TGTGCCAGCAGGGAAGGACAGGGGAACACTGAAGCTTTCTTT
TRBV21-1,.,TRBJ2-1,.,CASSKGGLAVYNEQFF,TGTGCCAGCAGCAAAGGTGGGCTAGCGGTCTACAATGAGCAGTTCTTC
TRBV18,TRBD2,TRBJ2-1,.,CASSEITSGSYNEQFF,TGTGCCAGCTCAGAAATAACTAGCGGGAGTTACAATGAGCAGTTCTTC
TRBV7-3,.,TRBJ2-7,.,CASSSDNLDEQYF,TGTGCCAGCAGCTCGGACAATCTCGACGAGCAGTACTTC
TRBV15,TRBD1,TRBJ2-3,.,CATSRDFRDSLTDTQYF,TGTGCCACCAGCAGAGATTTTCGGGACAGTCTCACAGATACGCAGTATTTT
TRBV10-3,TRBD1,TRBJ1-2,.,CATHRTGIGNYGYTF,TGTGCCACCCATAGGACAGGGATCGGTAACTATGGCTACACCTTC
TRBV19,TRBD1,TRBJ1-1,.,CASSMRDRETEAFF,TGTGCCAGTAGTATGAGGGACAGGGAAACTGAAGCTTTCTTT
TRBV19,.,TRBJ1-2,.,CASSPRFGDYGYTF,TGTGCCAGTAGTCCGAGGTTTGGTGACTATGGCTACACCTTC
TRBV14,.,TRBJ2-5,.,CASSPPSTGETQYF,TGTGCCAGCAGCCCCCCCTCGACGGGGGAGACCCAGTACTTC
TRBV4-2,.,TRBJ2-7,.,CASSQVLGEDFFPYF,TGTGCCAGCAGCCAAGTTCTGGGGGAGGACTTCTTCCCGTACTTC
TRBV27,.,TRBJ1-1,once,CASSLDSASRNTEAFF,TGTGCCAGCAGTTTAGACAGCGCCTCAAGGAACACTGAAGCTTTCTTT
TRBV19,TRBD1,TRBJ1-5,.,CASSTEHRGGGQPQHF,TGTGCCAGTAGTACAGAACACAGGGGAGGCGGACAGCCCCAGCATTTT
TRBV7-9,TRBD1,TRBJ1-2,.,CASSDRDRDLLSLDGYTF,TGTGCCAGCAGCGACCGGGACAGGGACTTATTATCCCTGGATGGCTACACCTTC
TRBV27,.,TRBJ2-7,.,CASRQSPSGEQYF,TGTGCCAGCAGACAAAGTCCGAGCGGGGAGCAGTACTTC
TRBV28,TRBD1,TRBJ1-1,.,CASRLGQFTEAFF,TGTGCCAGCAGGCTGGGACAGTTTACTGAAGCTTTCTTT
TRBV5-1,TRBD2,TRBJ2-1,.,CASSTFPLAGNNEQFF,TGCGCCAGCAGCACATTTCCCCTAGCGGGAAACAATGAGCAGTTCTTC
TRBV5-1,.,TRBJ2-6,.,CASSLEASGAGANVLTF,TGCGCCAGCAGCTTGGAAGCCTCCGGGGCTGGGGCCAACGTCCTGACTTTC
TRBV6-2/TRBV6-3,.,TRBJ2-3,.,CASSLFPSTDTQYF,TGTGCCAGCAGTCTGTTCCCTAGCACAGATACGCAGTATTTT
TRBV10-1,TRBD1,TRBJ2-3,.,CASSMTGAGNTQYF,TGCGCCAGCAGTATGACAGGGGCAGGGAATACGCAGTATTTT
TRBV7-2,TRBD1,TRBJ1-1,.,CASSLAGQSVTEAFF,TGTGCCAGCAGCCTAGCGGGACAGTCGGTCACTGAAGCTTTCTTT